The source of this T cell receptor (beta chain) is a study of T cell responses to AZD1222 COVID-19 vaccine (dated by TCRdb to about 2021). For the study in its entirety: AZD1222 recipients whose second dose came at about 4 weeks and those whose second dose came at about 12 weeks were combined into one group, since spike-specific TCR depth and breadth did not differ between the two schedules. A total of 230 to 250 trial participants underwent TCR sequencing, of whom about 200 had received two doses of AZD1222 and roughly 26 had received two doses of the MenACWY control vaccine. Trial participants were enrolled into age subgroups of 18-55, 56-69 and 70-plus years, which contained about 150, 28 and 57 TCR-sequenced participants, respectively. What the work shows at the level of the full study, not this receptor alone: CD4 TCRs associated with the vaccine covered the entire spike protein, and the dominant responses were in regions 160-218 and 743-854. After two AZD1222 doses, both the breadth and the depth of spike-specific TCRs were significantly higher than at day 0 and than in MenACWY recipients. Participants were mostly white British and included more females than males, and it was suggested by the authors that clonal diversity may have been underestimated. Epitopes outside the regions mutated in the B.1.351 and B.1.1.7 variants were reportedly recognized by nearly half of the unique spike-specific TCRs. Because no samples from the day 14 peak response were available, repertoires could be characterized only after the peak T cell response. Conclusions about previously exposed vaccinees were limited because only a handful of AZD1222 recipients were SARS-CoV-2 seropositive at baseline. The 56-69-year group was small, and its depth increase did not reach significance, likely because of low power.

This clone has only a few counts. Which antigen it targets is not known. Per-nucleotide qualities are absent, and no much larger clonotype sits a single base away. The CDR3 regions of human TCRbeta chains were subjected to immunosequencing. The paper's data handling went like this. TCRs in the repertoires were matched against a reference library of SARS-CoV-2-specific TCRs that had been generated with the MIRA antigen-specificity platform. Breadth was defined as the fraction of unique TCRs that were SARS-CoV-2-associated. Depth was defined as the fraction of total T cells that were SARS-CoV-2-associated. Using the MIRA data, each spike-specific TCR was mapped to the spike region that the TCR reacts to and placed in a CD4 or CD8 class. Log10-transformed breadth and depth values were compared by one-way ANOVA with Sidak's multiple comparisons tests. This is the immuneACCESS table as TCRdb keeps it, with only in-frame sequences that have V and J called. A part of the clones is gone; compared with another copy, unresolved V genes explain less than half, and the rest is unexplained. That table gives V, J and clone size, and the DNA gave D and trimming. This sample lists over 110,000 clones; just over 90% were detected once. The top ten clones comprise roughly 5% of the sample.

The CDR3 numbers 16 residues from cysteine through phenylalanine. Of all the DNA, just the CDR3 is kept, 48 bases in frame from base 1. Looking up the germline V gene yields CDR1 SGHTA and CDR2 FQGNSA. Trimming leaves V shorter by 3 bases and J shorter by 7 bases, with the junction holding 10 bases beyond the gene matches. The time point label for this specimen denotes: baseline before first vaccination. Vaccinee samples were obtained from the UK trials COV001 and COV002, which included a single-blind randomized controlled phase 2/3 trial of AZD1222 (ChAdOx1 nCoV-19) in healthy adults. For TCRbeta chain sequencing, PBMC samples were collected from trial participants at day 0 and at day 28 after the second dose.

The sequence links TRBV7-2 to TRBJ2-2; 8 bases in the middle match TRBD1. The sequenced sample was peripheral blood, obtained on day 0 of AZD1222 vaccination. The receptor was isolated from an adult in good health. The CDR3 protein is CASSLTGVGVGGELFF. The nucleotide sequence reads as follows: TGTGCCAGCAGCTTGACAGGGGTTGGGGTAGGCGGGGAGCTGTTTTTT.